This T cell receptor beta chain was documented in a study of T cell responses to AZD1222 COVID-19 vaccine. Here immunoSEQ multiplex PCR was the method, and the copy in TCRdb shows in-frame clones only, minus some. The sample lists about 140,000 clones; over 85% were seen once. Germline V gives CDR1 MDHEN, CDR2 SYDVKM. After removal of 3 bases from V and 4 bases from J, the junction contained 6 bases not matched to a gene. The CDR3 is 15 residues long. This rearrangement joins TRBV28 to TRBJ1-5; 7 nucleotides match TRBD1. The receptor comes from an adult in good health. The starting material was peripheral blood, obtained on day 0 of MenACWY control vaccination. Written as DNA, the CDR3 is TGTGCCAGCAGTTTCCAGGGGGGTGGGAATCAGCCCCAGCATTTT. Residues: CASSFQGGGNQPQHF.